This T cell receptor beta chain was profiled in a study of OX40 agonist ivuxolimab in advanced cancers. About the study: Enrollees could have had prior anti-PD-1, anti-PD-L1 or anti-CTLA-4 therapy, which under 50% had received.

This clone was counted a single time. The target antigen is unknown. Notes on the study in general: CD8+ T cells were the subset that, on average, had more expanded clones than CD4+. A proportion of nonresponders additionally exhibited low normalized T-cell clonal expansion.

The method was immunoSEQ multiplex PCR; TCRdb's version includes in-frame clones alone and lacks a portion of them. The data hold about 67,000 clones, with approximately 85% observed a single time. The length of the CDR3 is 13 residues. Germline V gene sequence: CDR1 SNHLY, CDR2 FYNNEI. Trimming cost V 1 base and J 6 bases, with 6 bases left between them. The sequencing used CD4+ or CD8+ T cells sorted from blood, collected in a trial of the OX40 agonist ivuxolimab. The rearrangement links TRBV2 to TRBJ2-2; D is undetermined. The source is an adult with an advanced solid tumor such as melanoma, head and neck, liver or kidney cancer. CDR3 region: CASSEEDAGELFF. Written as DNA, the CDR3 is TGTGCCAGCAGTGAAGAGGACGCCGGGGAGCTGTTTTTT.